The sequence of this T cell receptor (beta chain) was determined in a study of blood T cell repertoires in COVID-19. Per the authors' pipeline: The assay estimated nucleated cells by amplifying reference gene primers. Produced via immunoSEQ multiplex PCR; TCRdb's table is partial and in-frame only. The V and J calls and the clone size are those of that table, but D and trimming were determined from the DNA. The data show about 250,000 clones, with 70% to 90% seen just once and 1.3% to 1.5% held by the top ten. Input material: peripheral blood. This receptor was taken from an elderly man with acute or convalescent COVID-19.

CDR3 in amino acids: CASNWGGESPLHF. The CDR3 DNA sequence: TGTGCCAGCAATTGGGGAGGGGAATCACCCCTCCACTTT. The chain joins TRBV2 to TRBJ1-6, with D possibly TRBD1 on 5 matching bases. Looked up from germline, CDR1 is SNHLY and CDR2 is FYNNEI. The CDR3 is made up of 13 amino acids. Trimming removed 7 bases at V and 10 bases at J, with 14 bases between.